A selection of T cell receptor beta chains follows, all from one sample in a study of blood T cell repertoires in COVID-19. Method: immunoSEQ multiplex PCR; TCRdb's copy keeps in-frame clones and lacks some. The repertoire includes roughly 400,000 clones, around 91% of them detected once, and about 0.57% sits in the top ten. Sequenced: PBMCs or T cells enriched from blood (not recorded which). Receptors were obtained from a man younger than 30 who had recovered from COVID-19. The CDR3 runs from the conserved cysteine through the conserved F or W. The order of the fields is D gene, J gene, V gene, clone size, CDR3 protein, CDR3 DNA. D genes are given only for firm matches. Some rows mark clone size as missing; the rest say once, few, many or name a class of expanded clone.

-	TRBJ2-5	TRBV18	-	CASSPGSKETQYF	TGTGCCAGCTCACCGGGCAGCAAAGAGACCCAGTACTTC
-	TRBJ1-4	TRBV19	-	CASSIGQRNEKLFF	TGTGCCAGTAGTATAGGACAGAGAAATGAAAAACTGTTTTTT
TRBD1	TRBJ2-5	TRBV19	-	CASSVRQGTRETQYF	TGTGCCAGTAGTGTAAGACAGGGAACGAGGGAGACCCAGTACTTC
TRBD2	TRBJ2-1	TRBV9	-	CASSVDVSGRSYNEQFF	TGTGCCAGCAGCGTAGATGTTAGCGGGAGGTCCTACAATGAGCAGTTCTTC
-	TRBJ1-6	TRBV21-1	-	CASSTRGLSHSPLHF	TGTGCCAGCAGCACAAGAGGCTTATCGCATTCACCCCTCCACTTT
-	TRBJ1-5	TRBV4-1	-	CASSPFQGGQPQHF	TGCGCCAGCAGCCCATTTCAGGGAGGTCAGCCCCAGCATTTT
TRBD1	TRBJ2-5	TRBV19	-	CASSIRQGAGETQYF	TGTGCCAGTAGTATCCGACAGGGGGCGGGAGAGACCCAGTACTTC
-	TRBJ2-2	TRBV7-8	-	CASSFQSDGSYTGELFF	TGTGCCAGCAGCTTTCAGTCCGACGGGAGTTATACCGGGGAGCTGTTTTTT
TRBD2	TRBJ2-7	TRBV27	once	CASSMTSGPYEQYF	TGTGCCAGCAGTATGACTAGCGGACCCTACGAGCAGTACTTC
TRBD2	TRBJ2-1	TRBV27	-	CASSFEPSGNNEQFF	TGTGCCAGCAGTTTTGAGCCTAGCGGGAACAATGAGCAGTTCTTC
TRBD1	TRBJ2-3	TRBV7-3	-	CASSVQGAGDTQYF	TGTGCCAGCAGCGTTCAGGGGGCAGGAGATACGCAGTATTTT
TRBD1	TRBJ2-2	TRBV9	-	CASSVSPRDRGRGWTGELFF	TGTGCCAGCAGCGTATCCCCCCGGGACAGGGGGCGCGGGTGGACCGGGGAGCTGTTTTTT
-	TRBJ2-7	TRBV2	-	CAAEVEGTSYEQYF	TGTGCCGCCGAAGTAGAGGGCACCTCCTACGAGCAGTACTTC
TRBD1	TRBJ2-7	TRBV5-5	-	CASSPPTGVYEQYF	TGTGCCAGCAGCCCACCGACAGGGGTTTACGAGCAGTACTTC
-	TRBJ1-1	TRBV7-3	-	CASSLKFQDRAFF	TGTGCCAGCAGCTTAAAGTTTCAGGATCGAGCTTTCTTT
-	TRBJ1-6	TRBV7-3	-	CASSLKVAYNSPLHF	TGTGCCAGCAGCTTAAAAGTAGCCTATAATTCACCCCTCCACTTT
TRBD2	TRBJ2-3	TRBV4-2	-	CASSQDYREADTQYF	TGTGCCAGCAGCCAAGACTACCGGGAGGCAGATACGCAGTATTTT
-	TRBJ1-2	TRBV27	-	CASSPSAGGAYNGYTF	TGTGCCAGCAGCCCTTCCGCTGGGGGGGCGTATAATGGCTACACCTTC
-	TRBJ1-2	TRBV28	-	CASAETEAYGYTF	TGTGCCAGTGCCGAGACAGAGGCCTATGGCTACACCTTC
-	TRBJ1-1	TRBV2	once	CASTLGETEAFF	TGTGCCAGCACATTAGGGGAAACTGAAGCTTTCTTT
TRBD1	TRBJ2-2	TRBV7-6	-	CASSLYGQGGTGELFF	TGTGCCAGCAGCCTATACGGACAGGGGGGAACCGGGGAGCTGTTTTTT
-	TRBJ2-7	TRBV27	-	CASGPEYPEPYEQYF	TGTGCCAGCGGCCCGGAGTATCCTGAGCCCTACGAGCAGTACTTC
-	TRBJ1-1	TRBV5-4	-	CASSLGGPLATEAFF	TGTGCCAGCAGCTTGGGGGGGCCTTTGGCCACTGAAGCTTTCTTT
TRBD2	TRBJ2-1	TRBV27	-	CASSGTSGGARGEQFF	TGTGCCAGCAGCGGGACTAGCGGGGGGGCCCGCGGTGAGCAGTTCTTC
TRBD1	TRBJ1-3	TRBV29-1	-	CSVVGTDSGNTIYF	TGCAGCGTTGTCGGGACAGACTCTGGAAACACCATATATTTT
-	TRBJ1-3	TRBV6-5	-	CASSVGPSGNTIYF	TGTGCCAGCAGCGTTGGGCCCTCTGGAAACACCATATATTTT
-	TRBJ1-2	TRBV19	-	CASSIEGTSPNYGYTF	TGTGCCAGTAGTATAGAGGGGACTAGTCCTAACTATGGCTACACCTTC
TRBD2	TRBJ2-1	TRBV15	-	CATSRGGGGIREQFF	TGTGCCACCAGCAGAGGGGGCGGGGGGATACGTGAGCAGTTCTTC
TRBD1	TRBJ1-1	TRBV10-3	-	CATGQGRENTEAFF	TGTGCCACCGGACAGGGGCGCGAGAACACTGAAGCTTTCTTT
TRBD2	TRBJ2-5	TRBV28	-	CASSLSTGGPETQYF	TGTGCCAGCAGTCTCAGTACGGGAGGGCCAGAGACCCAGTACTTC
TRBD2	TRBJ2-5	TRBV7-2	-	CASSELAGPQETQYF	TGTGCCAGCAGCGAACTAGCGGGGCCTCAAGAGACCCAGTACTTC
TRBD1	TRBJ2-1	TRBV10-1	-	CASGDSDRGNEQFF	TGCGCCAGCGGAGATAGTGACAGGGGCAATGAGCAGTTCTTC
-	TRBJ1-6	TRBV27	-	CASSLRSVNNSPLHF	TGTGCCAGCAGTTTACGGTCCGTTAATAATTCACCCCTCCACTTT
TRBD1	TRBJ1-3	TRBV27	-	CASSLWGTGINNTIYF	TGTGCCAGCAGTTTATGGGGGACAGGGATCAACAACACCATATATTTT
-	TRBJ2-7	TRBV29-1	-	CSVRLAVGLYEQYF	TGCAGCGTTCGGCTGGCAGTCGGACTCTACGAGCAGTACTTC